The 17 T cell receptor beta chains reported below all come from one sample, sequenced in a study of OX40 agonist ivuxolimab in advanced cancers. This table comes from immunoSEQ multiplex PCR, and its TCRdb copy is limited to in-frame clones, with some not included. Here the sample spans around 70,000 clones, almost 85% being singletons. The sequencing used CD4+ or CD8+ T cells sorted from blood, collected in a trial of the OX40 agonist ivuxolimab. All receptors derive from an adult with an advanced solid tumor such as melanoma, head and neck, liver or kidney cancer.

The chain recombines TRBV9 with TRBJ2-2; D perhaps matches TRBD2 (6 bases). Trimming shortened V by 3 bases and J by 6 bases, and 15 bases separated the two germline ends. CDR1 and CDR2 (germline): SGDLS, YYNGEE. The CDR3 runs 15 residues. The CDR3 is CASSATGLPAGELFF. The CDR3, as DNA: TGTGCCAGCAGCGCAACGGGACTCCCGGCCGGGGAGCTGTTTTTT.

The CDR3 loop reads CASSQQTGVKSPLHF. The CDR3 DNA sequence: TGCGCCAGCAGCCAACAGACAGGGGTAAAATCACCCCTCCACTTT. The rearrangement uses TRBV4-1 and TRBJ1-6, with TRBD1 matching 8 bases. This CDR3 has 15 residues. Looked up from germline, CDR1 is MGHRA and CDR2 is YSYEKL. The trim removed 2 bases at V and 10 bases at J, leaving 7 bases unmatched.

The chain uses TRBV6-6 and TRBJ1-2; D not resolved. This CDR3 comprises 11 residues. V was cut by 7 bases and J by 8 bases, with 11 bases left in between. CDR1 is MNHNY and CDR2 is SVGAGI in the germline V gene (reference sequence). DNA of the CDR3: TGTGCCAGCACGGAGTATTACGGCTACACCTTC. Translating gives CASTEYYGYTF.

The DNA of the CDR3 is TGTGCCAGCAGTCTCGGGACACCGAACACCGGGGAGCTGTTTTTT. Residues: CASSLGTPNTGELFF. The chain joins TRBV28 to TRBJ2-2; D perhaps matches TRBD1 (6 bases). V dropped 5 bases and J dropped 0 bases, with 10 bases sitting between them. The germline V gene encodes CDR1 MDHEN and CDR2 SYDVKM. The CDR3 runs 15 residues. Together with reference TRBV28 and TRBJ2-2, the CDR3 gives the full variable domain: DVKVTQSSRYLVKRTGEKVFLECVQDMDHENMFWYRQDPGLGLRLIYFSYDVKMKEKGDIPEGYSVSREKKERFSLILESASTNQTSMYLCASSLGTPNTGELFFGEGSRLTVL.

The CDR3 DNA sequence: TGTGCCAGCGTGGACGGACAGAACCAAGAGACCCAGTACTTC. Encoded protein: CASVDGQNQETQYF. The chain has TRBV2 and TRBJ2-5; a possible D gene is TRBD1 (6 bases). With 8 bases removed from V and 0 bases from J, the gap between germline ends came to 13 bases. Per germline, CDR1 SNHLY and CDR2 FYNNEI. CDR3 length: 14 amino acids.

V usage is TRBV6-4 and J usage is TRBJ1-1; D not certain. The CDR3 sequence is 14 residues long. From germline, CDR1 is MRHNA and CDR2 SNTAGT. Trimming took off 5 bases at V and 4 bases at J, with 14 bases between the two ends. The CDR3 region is CASSPGSFGTEAFF. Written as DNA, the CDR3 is TGTGCCAGCAGTCCCGGGTCATTCGGCACTGAAGCTTTCTTT.

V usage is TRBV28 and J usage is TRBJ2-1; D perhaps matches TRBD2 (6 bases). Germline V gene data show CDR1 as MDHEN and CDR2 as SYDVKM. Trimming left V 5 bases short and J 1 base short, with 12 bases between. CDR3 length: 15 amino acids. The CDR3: CASSPWRGSYNEQFF. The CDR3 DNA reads TGTGCCAGCAGTCCGTGGAGGGGTTCCTACAATGAGCAGTTCTTC.

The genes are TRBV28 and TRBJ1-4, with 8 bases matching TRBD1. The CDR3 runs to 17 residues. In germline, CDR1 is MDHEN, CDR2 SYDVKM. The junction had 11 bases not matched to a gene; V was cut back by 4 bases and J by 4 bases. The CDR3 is CASSSVGRGRGNEKLFF. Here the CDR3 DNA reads TGTGCCAGCAGTTCTGTTGGCAGGGGGCGGGGTAATGAAAAACTGTTTTTT.

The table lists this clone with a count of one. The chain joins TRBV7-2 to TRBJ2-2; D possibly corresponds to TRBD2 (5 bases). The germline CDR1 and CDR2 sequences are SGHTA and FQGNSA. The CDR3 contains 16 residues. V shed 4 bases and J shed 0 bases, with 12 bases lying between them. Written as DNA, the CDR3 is TGTGCCAGCAGCTCCCCCGCCGGGGCGAACACCGGGGAGCTGTTTTTT. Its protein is CASSSPAGANTGELFF.

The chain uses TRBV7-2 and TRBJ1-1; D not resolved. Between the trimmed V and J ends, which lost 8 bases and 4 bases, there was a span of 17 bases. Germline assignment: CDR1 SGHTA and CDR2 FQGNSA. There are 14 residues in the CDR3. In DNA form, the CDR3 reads TGTGCCAGCGGGTCAACTCCCGGGATCACTGAAGCTTTCTTT. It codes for CASGSTPGITEAFF.

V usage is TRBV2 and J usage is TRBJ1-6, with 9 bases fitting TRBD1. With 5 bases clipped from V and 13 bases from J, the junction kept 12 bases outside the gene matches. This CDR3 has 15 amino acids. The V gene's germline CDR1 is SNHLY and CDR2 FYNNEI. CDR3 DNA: TGTGCCAGCAGTTCCGCCGGGACAGGGAAAAATCCCCTCCACTTT. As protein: CASSSAGTGKNPLHF.

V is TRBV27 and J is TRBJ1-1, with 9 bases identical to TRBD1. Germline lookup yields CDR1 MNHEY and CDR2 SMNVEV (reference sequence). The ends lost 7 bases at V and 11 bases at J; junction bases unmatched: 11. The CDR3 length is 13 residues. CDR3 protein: CASTYTGGAEAFF. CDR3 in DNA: TGTGCCAGCACATATACAGGGGGCGCCGAGGCTTTCTTT.

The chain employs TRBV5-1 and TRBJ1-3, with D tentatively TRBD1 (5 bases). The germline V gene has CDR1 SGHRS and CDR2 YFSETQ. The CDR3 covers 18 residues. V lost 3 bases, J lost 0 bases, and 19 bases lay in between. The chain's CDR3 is CASSSTPSQVGSGNTIYF. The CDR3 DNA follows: TGCGCCAGCAGCTCAACCCCTTCACAGGTTGGCTCTGGAAACACCATATATTTT.

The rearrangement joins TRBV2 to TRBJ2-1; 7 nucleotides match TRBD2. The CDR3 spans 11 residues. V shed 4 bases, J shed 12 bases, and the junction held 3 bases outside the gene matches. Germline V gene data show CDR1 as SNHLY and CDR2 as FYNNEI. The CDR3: CASSGASGQFF. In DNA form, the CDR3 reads TGTGCCAGCAGTGGGGCTAGCGGGCAGTTCTTC.

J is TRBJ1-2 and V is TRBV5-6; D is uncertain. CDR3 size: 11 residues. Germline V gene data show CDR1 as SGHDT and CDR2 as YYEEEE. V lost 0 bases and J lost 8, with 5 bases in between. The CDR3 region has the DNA TGTGCCAGCAGCTTGGACGCCGGCTACACCTTC. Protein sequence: CASSLDAGYTF.

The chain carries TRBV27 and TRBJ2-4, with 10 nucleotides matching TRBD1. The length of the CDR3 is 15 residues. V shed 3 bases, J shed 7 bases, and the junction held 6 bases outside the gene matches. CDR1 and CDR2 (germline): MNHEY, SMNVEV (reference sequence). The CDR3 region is CASSFGTGVGNIQYF. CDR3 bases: TGTGCCAGCAGTTTTGGGACAGGGGTTGGGAACATTCAGTACTTC.

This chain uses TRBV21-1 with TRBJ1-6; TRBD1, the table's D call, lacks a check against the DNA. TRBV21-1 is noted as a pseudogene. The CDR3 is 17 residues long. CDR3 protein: CASSPQSRGQNNSPLHF. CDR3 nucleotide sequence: TGTGCCAGCAGCCCCCAATCGCGAGGACAGAATAATTCACCCCTCCACTTT.